The T cell receptor beta chain under discussion was sequenced for a study of blood T cell repertoires in COVID-19. Study-wide background: Italy, Spain and the United States were the sources of the convalescent and acute COVID-19 samples. Sample material is recorded as cDNA or gDNA derived from T cells, B-cell-depleted T cells, or PBMCs.

Original handling: Amplifying reference gene primers gave estimates of nucleated cell counts. Some clones are missing from TCRdb's copy, which holds only in-frame ones; the method was immunoSEQ multiplex PCR. V and J calls and clone size are copied from that table; D and trimming were computed from the DNA. Of 200,000 to 250,000 clones listed, more than 70% are singletons. This CDR3 is built from 14 residues. The germline V gene encodes CDR1 KGHSH and CDR2 LQKENI. V was pared by 2 bases and J by 6 bases, with 5 bases of the junction left unmatched. The rearrangement links TRBV18 to TRBJ2-7, with 9 nucleotides matching TRBD2. Sequences were obtained from peripheral blood. The source is a woman aged 55-75 years with acute or convalescent COVID-19. CDR3 bases: TGTGCCAGCTCACCAGGTCGGACTAGCGTCGAGCAGTACTTC. This encodes CASSPGRTSVEQYF. The whole variable domain, remainder taken from reference TRBV18 and TRBJ2-7, is NAGVMQNPRHLVRRRGQEARLRCSPMKGHSHVYWYRQLPEEGLKFMVYLQKENIIDESGMPKERFSAEFPKEGPSILRIQQVVRGDSAAYFCASSPGRTSVEQYFGPGTRLTVT.